The 19 T cell receptor beta chains below all came from one sample that was sequenced in a study of blood T cell repertoires in COVID-19. The repertoire was sequenced with immunoSEQ multiplex PCR; TCRdb's copy has only in-frame clones and lacks some. The sample holds more than 100,000 clones, 75% to 85% seen once. The sample comprised peripheral blood. All receptors come from a woman of 80 years or more with acute or convalescent COVID-19.

The chain is built from TRBV7-9 and TRBJ2-3, with 7 bases lining up with TRBD2. The length of the CDR3 is 15 residues. The V gene end was trimmed by 2 bases and the J gene end by 5 bases; junction bases not matched to a gene: 7. CDR1 is SEHNR and CDR2 is FQNEAQ in the germline V gene (reference sequence). The CDR3 sequence: CASSLSEGGGDTQYF. CDR3 DNA: TGTGCCAGCAGCTTATCGGAGGGCGGGGGAGATACGCAGTATTTT.

The V and J genes are TRBV28 and TRBJ1-2; 8 nucleotides align to TRBD1. CDR1 and CDR2 (germline): MDHEN, SYDVKM. The length of the CDR3 is 16 residues. Trimming at V came to 6 bases and at J to 0 bases, leaving 9 bases not matched to a gene. The DNA of the CDR3 is TGTGCCAGCAGCCGGACAGGGACGGAGGCTAACTATGGCTACACCTTC. It specifies CASSRTGTEANYGYTF.

The chain has TRBV3-1 (or the pseudogene TRBV3-2) and TRBJ1-1; D uncertain. The CDR3 contains 14 residues. Looked up from germline, CDR1 is LGHDT and CDR2 is YNNKEL (reference sequence). Trimming cost V 9 bases and J 0 bases, with 14 bases left between them. CDR3 nucleotide sequence: TGTGCCAGTAGTATTTTGAGGGTGAACACTGAAGCTTTCTTT. It is translated as CASSILRVNTEAFF.

The V call is TRBV7-2, the J call TRBJ1-3; D ambiguous. This CDR3 spans 15 amino acids. CDR1 is SGHTA, CDR2 FQGNSA, per germline. Trimming stripped 1 base from V and 3 bases from J, with 10 bases between. The CDR3 nucleotides are TGTGCCAGCAGCTTAGTTACGGGAGTTGGAAACACCATATATTTT. It specifies CASSLVTGVGNTIYF.

This rearrangement joins TRBV7-2 to TRBJ1-6; a weak D match, TRBD1 (6 bases). The V end lost 5 bases, the J end lost 10 bases, and 15 bases lay between the germline ends. CDR1 and CDR2 (germline): SGHTA, FQGNSA. The CDR3 sequence is 14 residues long. CDR3 amino acids: CASSQGTGYSPLHF. The CDR3 region has the DNA TGTGCCAGCAGCCAAGGAACAGGGTACTCACCCCTCCACTTT.

V is TRBV21-1 and J is TRBJ1-1; the table's D gene call, TRBD1, was not cross checked with the DNA. TRBV21-1 is termed a pseudogene. The CDR3 is 19 residues long. The CDR3 spells CASSKGAKGAQFRDTEAFF. CDR3 nucleotides: TGTGCCAGCAGCAAGGGGGCAAAGGGGGCTCAGTTTAGGGACACTGAAGCTTTCTTT.

In this sample, this clone turned up a few times. The chain joins TRBV19 to TRBJ1-1; D call uncertain. Trimming cost V 4 bases and J 3 bases, with 15 bases left between them. Looked up from germline, CDR1 is LNHDA and CDR2 is SQIVND (reference sequence). The CDR3 runs to 15 residues. CDR3 loop: CASSTMGKGDTEAFF. The CDR3 DNA reads as TGTGCCAGTAGTACCATGGGTAAAGGAGACACTGAAGCTTTCTTT.

The chain's CDR3 is CASSLEVRGRTEQYF. The CDR3 DNA sequence: TGTGCCAGCAGCTTGGAGGTTAGGGGGCGGACCGAGCAGTACTTC. J is TRBJ2-7 and V is TRBV5-6, with 7 bases aligning to TRBD1. The trim removed 0 bases at V and 6 bases at J, leaving 9 bases unmatched. CDR3 length: 15 residues. Germline V gives CDR1 SGHDT, CDR2 YYEEEE.

The chain links TRBV29-1 to TRBJ2-1; TRBD1 aligns across 11 bases. Trimming removed 3 bases from V and 5 bases from J; junction bases left unmatched: 9. Germline-derived CDR1 and CDR2 are SQVTM and ANQGSEA. This CDR3 is 16 amino acids long. The CDR3 DNA reads TGCAGCGTTGATAGGATTGGACAGGGGGCCCACAATGAGCAGTTCTTC. This codes for CSVDRIGQGAHNEQFF.

V is TRBV3-1 (or the pseudogene TRBV3-2) and J is TRBJ2-1, with TRBD2 matching 9 bases. V trimming: 1 base; J trimming: 7 bases; junction bases outside the gene matches: 2. This CDR3 contains 14 residues. CDR1 is LGHDT and CDR2 is YNNKEL in the germline V gene (reference sequence). The chain's CDR3 is CASSQAAGGNEQFF. CDR3 coding DNA: TGTGCCAGCAGCCAAGCGGCGGGGGGGAATGAGCAGTTCTTC.

The gene calls are TRBV29-1 and TRBJ2-7, with 9 bases lining up with TRBD2. The germline gives CDR1 SQVTM, CDR2 ANQGSEA. The ends lost 8 bases at V and 5 bases at J; junction bases unmatched: 10. This CDR3 is 13 amino acids long. The CDR3 DNA reads as TGCAGCACGCGGGGGGGTGCCAAGAACGAGCAGTACTTC. This encodes CSTRGGAKNEQYF.

The chain joins TRBV19 to TRBJ1-2; TRBD1 aligns across 7 bases. This CDR3 is built from 13 residues. CDR1 and CDR2 (germline): LNHDA, SQIVND (reference sequence). V gave up 6 bases and J gave up 4 bases; unmatched junction bases: 5. CDR3 DNA: TGTGCCAGTAGCCCGACAGGGCCCTATGGCTACACCTTC. It specifies CASSPTGPYGYTF.

This clone came up a few times. The V call is TRBV7-8, the J call TRBJ1-1, with D unclear. In germline, CDR1 is SGHVS, CDR2 FQNEAQ. Trimming removed 4 bases at V and 0 bases at J, with 12 bases between. The CDR3 extends over 15 amino acids. The CDR3 DNA sequence: TGTGCCAGCAGCTCCCTTTCGGGGATGAACACTGAAGCTTTCTTT. Encoded protein: CASSSLSGMNTEAFF.

This rearrangement joins TRBV6-2 or TRBV6-3 to TRBJ2-1, with 8 nucleotides matching TRBD2. V gave up 5 bases and J gave up 0 bases; unmatched junction bases: 6. CDR3 length: 16 residues. Germline CDR1 reads MNHEY; CDR2 reads SVGEGT. The CDR3 sequence: CASSDAGGPSYNEQFF. The DNA for the CDR3 is TGTGCCAGCAGTGACGCGGGGGGTCCCTCCTACAATGAGCAGTTCTTC.

V gene TRBV3-1 (or the pseudogene TRBV3-2) combines with J gene TRBJ1-5; the D gene is possibly TRBD1 (6 bases). Trimming pared 4 bases from V and 0 bases from J, leaving 13 bases between. The germline V gene encodes CDR1 LGHDT and CDR2 YNNKEL (reference sequence). This CDR3 has 16 residues. CDR3 loop: CASSLSGGHSNQPQHF. The CDR3 DNA follows: TGTGCCAGCAGCCTCTCTGGGGGACATAGCAATCAGCCCCAGCATTTT.

The chain combines TRBV5-1 with TRBJ2-2; 10 bases are shared with TRBD2. Germline V lookup: CDR1 SGHRS, CDR2 YFSETQ. The CDR3 is 15 residues long. The ends lost 2 bases at V and 7 bases at J; junction bases unmatched: 5. The CDR3 DNA is TGCGCCAGCAGCTTCACTAGCGGGAACGTCGGGGAGCTGTTTTTT. Translated, it gives CASSFTSGNVGELFF. The entire variable domain, with the rest obtained from reference TRBV5-1 and TRBJ2-2, is as follows: KAGVTQTPRYLIKTRGQQVTLSCSPISGHRSVSWYQQTPGQGLQFLFEYFSETQRNKGNFPGRFSGRQFSNSRSEMNVSTLELGDSALYLCASSFTSGNVGELFFGEGSRLTVL.

V is TRBV9 and J is TRBJ2-2, with no clear D. The V end was cut by 4 bases, the J end by 5 bases, with 12 bases between. The CDR3 is made up of 14 amino acids. Germline V CDR1 and CDR2: SGDLS, YYNGEE. Here the CDR3 reads CASSQHPDTGELFF. In nucleotides, the CDR3 is TGTGCCAGCAGCCAACATCCCGATACCGGGGAGCTGTTTTTT.

This clone was seen at least ten times. V gene TRBV5-1 combines with J gene TRBJ1-6, with D perhaps matching TRBD1 (6 bases). The CDR3 totals 16 residues. Trimming removed 3 bases from V and 7 bases from J, with 17 bases in between. Germline CDR1 SGHRS, CDR2 YFSETQ. This CDR3 reads CASSSIGGLGNSPLHF. As DNA, the CDR3 is TGCGCCAGCAGCTCAATTGGGGGCCTGGGGAATTCACCCCTCCACTTT. The variable domain in full, completed from reference TRBV5-1 and TRBJ1-6, reads KAGVTQTPRYLIKTRGQQVTLSCSPISGHRSVSWYQQTPGQGLQFLFEYFSETQRNKGNFPGRFSGRQFSNSRSEMNVSTLELGDSALYLCASSSIGGLGNSPLHFGNGTRLTVT.

The V and J genes are TRBV28 and TRBJ1-6; 9 bases map to TRBD1. The CDR3 is made up of 13 amino acids. The germline gives CDR1 MDHEN, CDR2 SYDVKM. Trimming cost V 5 bases and J 19 bases; bases outside gene matches: 12. The CDR3 DNA is TGTGCCAGCAGTGCCGGGACAGGGTCCGTCAAACACTTT. Amino acid sequence: CASSAGTGSVKHF.